Shown below are 10 T cell receptor beta chains from a single sample sequenced in a study of control samples from healthy donors and cancer patients. TCRdb's table, derived via immunoSEQ multiplex PCR, lists solely in-frame clones and lacks some. The data show tens of thousands of clones, around nine tenths seen once. Sequencing was carried out using PBMCs. These TCRs come from a man aged 50 to 59 with head and neck cancer.

CDR3 sequence reads: CASRAGTARALETQYF. The CDR3 bases are TGTGCCAGCAGAGCCGGGACAGCCAGGGCTTTGGAGACCCAGTACTTC. This rearrangement joins TRBV28 to TRBJ2-5, with 7 bases aligning to TRBD1. This CDR3 is 16 amino acids long. CDR1 is MDHEN and CDR2 is SYDVKM in the germline V gene. The ends lost 6 bases at V and 5 bases at J; junction bases unmatched: 15. The full variable domain, with the rest looked up from reference TRBV28 and TRBJ2-5, is DVKVTQSSRYLVKRTGEKVFLECVQDMDHENMFWYRQDPGLGLRLIYFSYDVKMKEKGDIPEGYSVSREKKERFSLILESASTNQTSMYLCASRAGTARALETQYFGPGTRLLVL.

This clone has a handful of counts. The V call is TRBV19, the J call TRBJ2-7; 7 bases align to TRBD1. After removal of 2 bases from V and 3 bases from J, the junction contained 7 bases not matched to a gene. The CDR3 covers 15 residues. Germline CDR1 and CDR2: LNHDA and SQIVND (reference sequence). The CDR3 loop reads CASSIRQGPDYEQYF. In DNA form, the CDR3 reads TGTGCCAGTAGTATAAGACAGGGTCCCGACTACGAGCAGTACTTC. Full variable domain (outside the CDR3, taken from reference TRBV19 and TRBJ2-7): DGGITQSPKYLFRKEGQNVTLSCEQNLNHDAMYWYRQDPGQGLRLIYYSQIVNDFQKGDIAEGYSVSREKKESFPLTVTSAQKNPTAFYLCASSIRQGPDYEQYFGPGTRLTVT.

This clone has a single count. The chain is built from TRBV6-5 and TRBJ1-5; unclear D gene. This CDR3 is built from 14 residues. Germline CDR1 and CDR2: MNHEY and SVGAGI. V was clipped by 7 bases and J by 3 bases, with 13 bases between them. The CDR3 here is CASTKGTDNQPQHF. CDR3 bases: TGTGCCAGCACCAAGGGAACGGACAATCAGCCCCAGCATTTT.

The rearrangement joins TRBV5-6 to TRBJ2-3; weak D call: TRBD1 (6 bases). Germline V lookup: CDR1 SGHDT, CDR2 YYEEEE. There are 14 residues in the CDR3. V lost 4 bases, J lost 0 bases, and 9 bases lay in between. CDR3 residues: CASSIGQSTDTQYF. In nucleotides, the CDR3 is TGTGCCAGCAGCATCGGACAGAGCACAGATACGCAGTATTTT.

In DNA form, the CDR3 reads TGTGCCAGCCGACTAGCGGGGGGGCCTCAGGCGCAGTATTTT. It translates to CASRLAGGPQAQYF. This sequence joins TRBV18 and TRBJ2-3; TRBD2 matches 14 bases. This CDR3 has 14 amino acids. Germline loops: CDR1 KGHSH, CDR2 LQKENI. With 8 bases clipped from V and 10 bases from J, the junction kept 8 bases outside the gene matches.

The rearrangement uses TRBV4-2 and TRBJ2-3, with no clear D. Trimming took 1 base from V and 3 from J, leaving 11 bases between them. This CDR3 has 15 amino acids. Germline V gives CDR1 LGHNA, CDR2 YNFKEQ. The CDR3 sequence: CASSQVLVSTDTQYF. The CDR3 DNA reads as TGTGCCAGCAGCCAAGTTTTAGTATCGACAGATACGCAGTATTTT.

V and J are TRBV28 and TRBJ2-1; 9 nucleotides align to TRBD1. With V trimmed by 6 bases and J by 6 bases, 15 bases remained unmatched. Germline V gene sequence: CDR1 MDHEN, CDR2 SYDVKM. The CDR3 is 17 amino acids. The CDR3 DNA reads as TGTGCCAGCAGCCGAATACAGGGGGCGGCCAAGGGCAATGAGCAGTTCTTC. Its translation is CASSRIQGAAKGNEQFF.

V gene TRBV5-1 combines with J gene TRBJ2-7; 8 bases map to TRBD2. The germline V gene encodes CDR1 SGHRS and CDR2 YFSETQ. V lost 0 bases to trimming and J lost 3 bases; unmatched junction nucleotides: 5. The CDR3 is made up of 15 amino acids. The CDR3 region is CASSLAFSGVYEQYF. The CDR3 DNA reads TGCGCCAGCAGCTTGGCTTTTAGCGGGGTCTACGAGCAGTACTTC.

The chain links TRBV27 to TRBJ1-3; the match to TRBD1 covers 7 bases. CDR3 length equals 15 residues. V dropped 8 bases and J dropped 4; count of bases not matched to a gene: 11. CDR1 is MNHEY and CDR2 is SMNVEV in the germline V gene (reference sequence). The CDR3 DNA follows: TGTGCCAGCTGGGAGGGACAGTTCTCGGGAAACACCATATATTTT. Translation: CASWEGQFSGNTIYF.

The chain combines TRBV11-2 with TRBJ2-7; the D call may be TRBD1 or TRBD2 (5 bases each). Trimming took 3 bases from V and 0 from J, leaving 15 bases between them. The germline CDR1 and CDR2 sequences are SGHAT and FQNNGV. CDR3 length equals 16 residues. CDR3 nucleotide sequence: TGTGCCAGCAGCTTCATTTTACAGGACTTCTCCTACGAGCAGTACTTC. Translated: CASSFILQDFSYEQYF.